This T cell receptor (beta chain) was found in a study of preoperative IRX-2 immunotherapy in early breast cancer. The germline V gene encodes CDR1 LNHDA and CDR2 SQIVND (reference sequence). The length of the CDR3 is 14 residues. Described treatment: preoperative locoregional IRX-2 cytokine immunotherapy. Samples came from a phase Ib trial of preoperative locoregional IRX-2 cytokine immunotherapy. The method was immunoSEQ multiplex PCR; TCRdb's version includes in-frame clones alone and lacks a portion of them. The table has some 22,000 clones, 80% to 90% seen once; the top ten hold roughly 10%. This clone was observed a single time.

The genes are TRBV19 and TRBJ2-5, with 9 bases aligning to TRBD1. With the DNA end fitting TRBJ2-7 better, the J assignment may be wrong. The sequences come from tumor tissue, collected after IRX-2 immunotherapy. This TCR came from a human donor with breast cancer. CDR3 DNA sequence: TGTGCCAGTAGTCCCGGGACAGGGATATCCGAGCAGTACTTC. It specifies CASSPGTGISEQYF.